This TCR beta chain was sequenced during a study of cytomegalovirus exposure and HLA in healthy donors. Assay: immunoSEQ multiplex PCR; the TCRdb copy retains only in-frame clones and omits some. The table lists about 160,000 clones, under 95% of them singletons. The CDR3 is 13 residues long. In germline, CDR1 is MDHEN, CDR2 SYDVKM. The J segment lost 4 bases and the V segment lost 5 bases, leaving 3 bases of the junction unmatched. The TCR sequence derives from a woman younger than 30 in good health and CMV-seropositive. Source material: PBMCs. The V and J genes are TRBV28 and TRBJ2-7; the match to TRBD2 covers 9 bases. The CDR3 sequence is CASSSGRPYEQYF. CDR3 DNA: TGTGCCAGCAGTAGCGGGAGGCCGTACGAGCAGTACTTC. The entire variable domain, with the rest obtained from reference TRBV28 and TRBJ2-7, is as follows: DVKVTQSSRYLVKRTGEKVFLECVQDMDHENMFWYRQDPGLGLRLIYFSYDVKMKEKGDIPEGYSVSREKKERFSLILESASTNQTSMYLCASSSGRPYEQYFGPGTRLTVT.